Listed here are 17 T cell receptor beta chains from one sample, sequenced in a study of chemoradiotherapy in HPV16-positive cancers. Produced via immunoSEQ multiplex PCR; TCRdb's table is partial and in-frame only. The sample yields approximately 38,000 clones, just under 80% seen once. The starting material was blood, obtained from a patient who underwent chemoradiotherapy. The receptors stem from a human donor with HPV-associated anogenital cancer.

The J gene is TRBJ1-5, the V gene TRBV2; possible D gene TRBD1, 6 bases. The CDR3 runs to 13 residues. Germline V gene sequence: CDR1 SNHLY, CDR2 FYNNEI. Trimming pared 9 bases from V and 6 bases from J, leaving 15 bases between. The CDR3 DNA reads TGTGCCAGAGGAACGGGGGGCGGTCAGCCCCAGCATTTT. Translated, it gives CARGTGGGQPQHF.

The rearrangement joins TRBV10-3 to TRBJ2-2; the D call may be TRBD1 or TRBD2 (5 bases each). Germline V lookup: CDR1 ENHRY, CDR2 SYGVKD. The CDR3 covers 14 residues. Trimming cost V 10 bases and J 0 bases, with 12 bases left between them. CDR3 DNA sequence: TGTGCCACCGGGGACGGCTCGAACACCGGGGAGCTGTTTTTT. Protein: CATGDGSNTGELFF.

The chain employs TRBV6-5 and TRBJ2-5; D gene ambiguous. Per the germline V gene, CDR1 is MNHEY and CDR2 is SVGAGI. V shed 0 bases and J shed 2 bases, with 10 bases lying between them. The CDR3 is 15 amino acids. The CDR3 spells CASSYSIVEQETQYF. As DNA, the CDR3 is TGTGCCAGCAGTTACTCGATCGTAGAGCAAGAGACCCAGTACTTC.

The rearrangement joins TRBV7-6 to TRBJ1-5; 7 bases agree with TRBD1. The V segment lost 2 bases and the J segment 2 bases; nucleotides outside the gene matches: 9. The length of the CDR3 is 17 residues. Germline loops: CDR1 SGHVS, CDR2 FNYEAQ. The CDR3 loop is CASSLFGGGAGNQPQHF. CDR3 coding DNA: TGTGCCAGCAGCTTATTCGGAGGGGGCGCCGGCAATCAGCCCCAGCATTTT.

The chain recombines TRBV27 with TRBJ2-2; 7 bases are a match to TRBD2. V gave up 6 bases and J gave up 5 bases; unmatched junction bases: 6. Per germline, CDR1 MNHEY and CDR2 SMNVEV (reference sequence). The CDR3 spans 14 residues. The CDR3 protein is CASRDPGGTGELFF. The CDR3 DNA reads TGTGCCAGCAGGGACCCCGGGGGGACCGGGGAGCTGTTTTTT.

The chain combines TRBV9 with TRBJ1-6; possibly TRBD1 for D (5 bases). Germline values: CDR1 SGDLS, CDR2 YYNGEE. This CDR3 contains 14 residues. The germline V and J ends were trimmed by 10 bases and 0 bases, with 11 bases remaining between them. CDR3 loop: CASRGSSYNSPLHF. The CDR3 nucleotides read TGTGCCTCCCGGGGGAGCTCCTATAATTCACCCCTCCACTTT.

By proportion, this clone is medium-sized. The same CDR3 arises from other DNA sequences in this sample as well. This sequence joins TRBV5-6 and TRBJ1-1; possibly TRBD1 for D (6 bases). Germline CDR1 and CDR2: SGHDT and YYEEEE. The V end was cut by 1 base, the J end by 8 bases, with 9 bases between. The CDR3 consists of 12 residues. CDR3 coding DNA: TGTGCCAGCAGCTTGCGTGGGACAGAAGCTTTCTTT. Translation: CASSLRGTEAFF.

The chain is built from TRBV12-5 and TRBJ1-6, with D unresolved. The germline V and J ends were trimmed by 5 bases and 7 bases, with 9 bases remaining between them. The CDR3 consists of 13 residues. The germline gives CDR1 LGHNT, CDR2 FRNRAP. CDR3 sequence (DNA): TGTGCTAGTGGTGCAGAAGAAAATTCACCCCTCCACTTT. Amino acids: CASGAEENSPLHF.

The V call is TRBV5-1, the J call TRBJ1-6, with TRBD1 identical over 8 bases. This CDR3 spans 15 amino acids. Per germline, CDR1 SGHRS and CDR2 YFSETQ. Trimming at V came to 4 bases and at J to 7 bases, leaving 7 bases not matched to a gene. The CDR3 protein is CASSRTGQLNSPLHF. The CDR3 DNA follows: TGCGCCAGCAGCCGGACAGGGCAATTAAATTCACCCCTCCACTTT.

The CDR3 protein is CAWRLAGGSTDTQYF. Here the CDR3 DNA reads TGTGCCTGGCGACTAGCGGGGGGATCTACAGATACGCAGTATTTT. V and J are TRBV30 and TRBJ2-3, with 13 bases aligning to TRBD2. CDR1 GTSNPN and CDR2 SVGIG come from the germline V gene (reference sequence). There are 15 residues in the CDR3. Unmatched junction bases numbered 5, after V lost 5 bases and J lost 3 bases.

CDR3 residues: CAISEIREAEAFF. The CDR3 nucleotides are TGTGCCATCAGTGAGATTAGGGAGGCTGAAGCTTTCTTT. The chain is built from TRBV10-3 and TRBJ1-1, with D unclear. Germline CDR1 reads ENHRY; CDR2 reads SYGVKD. The CDR3 runs to 13 residues. Trimming removed 2 bases from V and 6 bases from J, with 10 bases in between.

This chain connects TRBV10-1 to TRBJ2-7; D is possibly TRBD1 or TRBD2 (6 bases each). This CDR3 contains 13 residues. Trimming left V 3 bases short and J 4 bases short, with 10 bases between. The germline V gene encodes CDR1 WNHNN and CDR2 SYGVQD (reference sequence). CDR3 sequence reads: CASSEIGGYEQYF. Here the CDR3 DNA reads TGCGCCAGCAGTGAAATAGGGGGGTACGAGCAGTACTTC.

The chain recombines TRBV30 with TRBJ2-7; D is unresolved. In germline, CDR1 is GTSNPN, CDR2 SVGIG (reference sequence). V dropped 4 bases and J dropped 6 bases, with 10 bases sitting between them. The CDR3 covers 11 residues. The DNA of the CDR3 is TGTGCCTGGACACGCAGAAGCGAGCAGTACTTC. This codes for CAWTRRSEQYF.

A single count supports this clone. V gene TRBV15 combines with J gene TRBJ2-7; D is ambiguous. The CDR3 length is 15 residues. The V end was cut by 3 bases, the J end by 2 bases, with 14 bases between. Per germline, CDR1 LNHNV and CDR2 YYDKDF (reference sequence). The CDR3 coding sequence is TGTGCCACCAGCAGCTTTGAATCTACTACCTACGAGCAGTACTTC. It yields the protein CATSSFESTTYEQYF.

The rearrangement joins TRBV5-1 to TRBJ1-6, with D maybe TRBD1 (5 bases). The CDR3 loop spans 15 amino acids. Germline CDR1 SGHRS, CDR2 YFSETQ. Trimming took 4 bases from V and 7 from J, leaving 15 bases between them. The CDR3 nucleotides read TGCGCCAGCAGCACCTCCTGGGACGCAAATTCACCCCTCCACTTT. It codes for CASSTSWDANSPLHF.

This clone is a singleton in its sample. The chain carries TRBV2 and TRBJ1-5; 9 bases are a match to TRBD1. The V gene's germline CDR1 is SNHLY and CDR2 FYNNEI. The CDR3 consists of 15 residues. V trimming: 4 bases; J trimming: 8 bases; junction bases outside the gene matches: 9. In nucleotides, the CDR3 is TGTGCCAGCAGTGGGGACAGGGCCGGGGGGAAGCCCCAGCATTTT. Protein sequence: CASSGDRAGGKPQHF. The full variable domain, in which reference TRBV2 and TRBJ1-5 provide the parts outside the CDR3, is EPEVTQTPSHQVTQMGQEVILRCVPISNHLYFYWYRQILGQKVEFLVSFYNNEISEKSEIFDDQFSVERPDGSNFTLKIRSTKLEDSAMYFCASSGDRAGGKPQHFGDGTRLSIL.

The chain has TRBV10-3 and TRBJ2-2; D is ambiguous. This CDR3 spans 15 amino acids. Germline V gene lookup returns CDR1 ENHRY and CDR2 SYGVKD. The V gene lost 0 bases and the J gene lost 0 bases, with 5 bases spanning the gap. The DNA for the CDR3 is TGTGCCATCAGTGAGTCGGCGGCGAACACCGGGGAGCTGTTTTTT. Translation: CAISESAANTGELFF.